Presented here are 14 T cell receptor beta chains from one specimen sequenced in a study of blood T cell repertoires in COVID-19. TCRdb's copy holds only in-frame clones and misses some; the assay was immunoSEQ multiplex PCR. The repertoire has around 200,000 clones, about 86% of them found once; the top ten carry around 20%. Input material: peripheral blood. These receptors all stem from a man in his 70s with active or convalescent COVID-19.

This sequence joins TRBV30 and TRBJ2-1; D gene uncertain. V lost 7 bases and J 0 bases, leaving 13 bases between the germline ends. Germline V gene sequence: CDR1 GTSNPN, CDR2 SVGIG (reference sequence). The CDR3 is made up of 14 amino acids. CDR3 region: CAFVASSSYNEQFF. The CDR3 coding sequence is TGTGCCTTCGTCGCGTCAAGCTCCTACAATGAGCAGTTCTTC.

The J gene is TRBJ1-4, the V gene TRBV5-1, with 9 bases lining up with TRBD1. The CDR3 contains 19 residues. Germline V gives CDR1 SGHRS, CDR2 YFSETQ. The V and J ends lost 0 bases and 2 bases, in that order; junction bases with no gene match: 11. In nucleotides, the CDR3 is TGCGCCAGCAGCTTGGCCGGGACAGGGACGAGAGCGACTAATGAAAAACTGTTTTTT. Its translation: CASSLAGTGTRATNEKLFF.

This clone was found a few times. This chain links TRBV6-5 with TRBJ1-2; D gene uncertain. CDR1 and CDR2 (germline): MNHEY, SVGAGI. V was clipped by 6 bases and J by 7 bases, with 15 bases between them. The CDR3 spans 13 residues. CDR3 DNA sequence: TGTGCCAGCAGCGCCACGAGGGAGGGTGGCTACACCTTC. This encodes CASSATREGGYTF.

This chain joins TRBV18 and TRBJ2-7, with TRBD1 identical over 9 bases. V lost 11 bases to trimming and J lost 1 base; unmatched junction nucleotides: 9. Germline values: CDR1 KGHSH, CDR2 LQKENI. The CDR3 spans 14 residues. The CDR3 nucleotides read TGTGCCTCCGTCGGGACAGGGATTTCCTACGAGCAGTACTTC. This gives the protein CASVGTGISYEQYF.

The V call is TRBV28, the J call TRBJ1-4; no firm D call. Germline V lookup: CDR1 MDHEN, CDR2 SYDVKM. V lost 2 bases and J 10 bases, leaving 14 bases between the germline ends. The CDR3 runs 14 residues. CDR3 bases: TGTGCCAGCAGTTTAGAGACACCGGAAGGAAAACTGTTTTTT. Its translation is CASSLETPEGKLFF.

The V call is TRBV30, the J call TRBJ2-5; D not certain. The CDR3 has 12 residues. V was shortened by 3 bases and J by 3 bases, with 8 bases between the two germline ends. Germline values: CDR1 GTSNPN, CDR2 SVGIG (reference sequence). CDR3 in amino acids: CAWRYLEETQYF. The CDR3 coding sequence is TGTGCCTGGAGGTATTTAGAAGAGACCCAGTACTTC. Drawing the rest from reference TRBV30 and TRBJ2-5, the complete variable domain is SQTIHQWPATLVQPVGSPLSLECTVEGTSNPNLYWYRQAAGRGLQLLFYSVGIGQISSEVPQNLSASRPQDRQFILSSKKLLLSDSGFYLCAWRYLEETQYFGPGTRLLVL.

This chain joins TRBV27 and TRBJ1-2; TRBD1 matches at 7 bases. The junction had 8 bases not matched to a gene; V was cut back by 9 bases and J by 1 base. CDR1 and CDR2 from the germline V gene are MNHEY and SMNVEV (reference sequence). This CDR3 comprises 14 residues. CDR3 nucleotides: TGTGCCAGTGCGGCAGGGGGGCTTAACTATGGCTACACCTTC. Protein: CASAAGGLNYGYTF.

In the case of this clone: This sample includes further DNA sequences coding for the same CDR3. The chain carries TRBV27 and TRBJ2-3; TRBD2 aligns across 8 bases. The CDR3 is 16 amino acids. Unmatched junction bases numbered 3, after V lost 0 bases and J lost 1 base. CDR1 MNHEY and CDR2 SMNVEV come from the germline V gene (reference sequence). The CDR3 reads CASSLSKAGGTDTQYF. In DNA, the CDR3 is TGTGCCAGCAGTTTATCGAAAGCGGGGGGCACAGATACGCAGTATTTT.

The V and J genes are TRBV28 and TRBJ2-7, with 12 positions matching TRBD2. This CDR3 spans 15 amino acids. CDR1 MDHEN and CDR2 SYDVKM come from the germline V gene. The V segment lost 3 bases and the J segment 6 bases; nucleotides outside the gene matches: 6. CDR3 residues: CASSFAGLAGPEQYF. CDR3 DNA sequence: TGTGCCAGCAGTTTCGCGGGACTAGCGGGTCCCGAGCAGTACTTC.

The CDR3 region has the DNA TGTGCCAGCAGCCAAGATTGGGTAAGGAGCGGGAGAACCTACGAGCAGTACTTC. It codes for CASSQDWVRSGRTYEQYF. The chain links TRBV4-2 to TRBJ2-7; TRBD2 aligns across 8 bases. This CDR3 spans 18 amino acids. Germline V lookup: CDR1 LGHNA, CDR2 YNFKEQ. With 0 bases clipped from V and 2 bases from J, the junction kept 12 bases outside the gene matches.

V usage is TRBV6-5 and J usage is TRBJ2-7; a possible D gene is TRBD1 (6 bases). The CDR3 totals 11 residues. CDR1 and CDR2 from the germline V gene are MNHEY and SVGAGI. The V end lost 10 bases, the J end lost 5 bases, and 12 bases lay between the germline ends. CDR3 in amino acids: CATQQGHEQYF. CDR3 in DNA: TGTGCCACCCAACAGGGTCACGAGCAGTACTTC.

The chain combines TRBV4-2 with TRBJ2-2, with D perhaps TRBD2 (6 bases). Germline V gene sequence: CDR1 LGHNA, CDR2 YNFKEQ. Trimming left V 1 base short and J 2 bases short, with 8 bases between. The CDR3 is 15 residues long. CDR3 coding DNA: TGTGCCAGCAGCCAAGGGACTACTAACACCGGGGAGCTGTTTTTT. It yields the protein CASSQGTTNTGELFF.

The chain uses TRBV2 and TRBJ2-5; 8 positions agree with TRBD2. The CDR3 consists of 14 residues. Germline-derived CDR1 and CDR2 are SNHLY and FYNNEI. With V trimmed by 7 bases and J by 0 bases, 4 bases remained unmatched. The CDR3 region is CASNVLADQETQYF. The DNA of the CDR3 is TGTGCCAGCAACGTACTAGCGGACCAAGAGACCCAGTACTTC.

This chain joins TRBV19 and TRBJ2-2, with a weak D call TRBD1 (6 bases). The germline gives CDR1 LNHDA, CDR2 SQIVND (reference sequence). The CDR3 covers 17 residues. V dropped 2 bases and J dropped 2 bases, with 15 bases sitting between them. Here the CDR3 reads CASSIHPGQTNTGELFF. The CDR3 DNA sequence: TGTGCCAGTAGTATACACCCGGGACAAACTAACACCGGGGAGCTGTTTTTT.